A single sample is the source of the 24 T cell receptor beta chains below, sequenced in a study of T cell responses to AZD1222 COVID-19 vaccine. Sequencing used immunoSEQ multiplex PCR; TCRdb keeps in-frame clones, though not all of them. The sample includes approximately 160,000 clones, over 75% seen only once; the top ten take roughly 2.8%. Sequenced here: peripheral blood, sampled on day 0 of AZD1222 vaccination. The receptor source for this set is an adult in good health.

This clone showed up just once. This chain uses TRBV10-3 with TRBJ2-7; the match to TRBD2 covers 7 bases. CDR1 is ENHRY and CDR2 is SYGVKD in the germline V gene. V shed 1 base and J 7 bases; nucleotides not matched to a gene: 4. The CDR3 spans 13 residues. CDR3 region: CAISEFGGGEQYF. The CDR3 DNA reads TGTGCCATCAGTGAGTTTGGGGGGGGAGAGCAGTACTTC.

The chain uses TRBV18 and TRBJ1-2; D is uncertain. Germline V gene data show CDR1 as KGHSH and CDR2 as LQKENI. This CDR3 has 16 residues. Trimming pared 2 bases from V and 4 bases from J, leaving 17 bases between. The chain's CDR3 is CASSPSRPVDRYGYTF. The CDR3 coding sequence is TGTGCCAGCTCACCAAGTAGGCCAGTGGACCGCTATGGCTACACCTTC.

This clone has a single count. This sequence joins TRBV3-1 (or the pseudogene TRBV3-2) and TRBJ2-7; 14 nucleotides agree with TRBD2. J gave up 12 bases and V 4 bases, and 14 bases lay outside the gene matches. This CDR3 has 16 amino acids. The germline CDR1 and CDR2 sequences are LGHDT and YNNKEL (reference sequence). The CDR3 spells CASSPYMGLAGEWWYF. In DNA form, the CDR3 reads TGTGCCAGCAGCCCATACATGGGACTAGCGGGGGAATGGTGGTACTTC.

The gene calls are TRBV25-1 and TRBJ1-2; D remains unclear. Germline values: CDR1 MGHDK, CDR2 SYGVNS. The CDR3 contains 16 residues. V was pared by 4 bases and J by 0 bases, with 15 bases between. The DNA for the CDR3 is TGTGCCAGCAGTGGGGTTTTGCAGGCGACTAACTATGGCTACACCTTC. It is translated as CASSGVLQATNYGYTF.

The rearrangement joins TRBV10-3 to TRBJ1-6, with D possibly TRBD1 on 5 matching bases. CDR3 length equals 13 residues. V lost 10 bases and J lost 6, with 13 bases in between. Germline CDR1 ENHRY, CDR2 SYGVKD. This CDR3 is CATQTEPNSPLHF. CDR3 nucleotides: TGTGCCACCCAGACAGAGCCTAATTCACCCCTCCACTTT.

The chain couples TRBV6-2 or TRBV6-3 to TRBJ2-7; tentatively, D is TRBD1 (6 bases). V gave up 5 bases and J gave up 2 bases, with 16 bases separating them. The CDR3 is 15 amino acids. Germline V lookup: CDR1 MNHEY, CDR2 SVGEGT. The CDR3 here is CASSPFDRFTYEQYF. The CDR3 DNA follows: TGTGCCAGCAGTCCCTTCGACAGGTTTACCTACGAGCAGTACTTC.

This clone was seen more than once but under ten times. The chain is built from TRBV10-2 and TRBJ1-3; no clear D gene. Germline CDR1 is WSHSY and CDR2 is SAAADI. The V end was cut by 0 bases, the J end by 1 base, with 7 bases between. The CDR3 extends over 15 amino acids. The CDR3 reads CASSESQRSGNTIYF. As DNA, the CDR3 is TGCGCCAGCAGTGAGTCCCAGAGGTCTGGAAACACCATATATTTT.

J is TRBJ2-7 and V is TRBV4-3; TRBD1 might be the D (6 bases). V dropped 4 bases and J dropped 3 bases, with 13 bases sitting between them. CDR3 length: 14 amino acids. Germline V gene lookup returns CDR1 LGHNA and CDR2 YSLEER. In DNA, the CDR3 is TGCGCCAGCAGCCCTGCCACAGGGAACTACGAGCAGTACTTC. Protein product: CASSPATGNYEQYF.

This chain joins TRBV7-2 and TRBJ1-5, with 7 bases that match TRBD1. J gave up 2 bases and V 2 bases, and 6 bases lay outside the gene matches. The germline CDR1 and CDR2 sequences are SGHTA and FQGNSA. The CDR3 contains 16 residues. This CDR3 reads CASSLLPGQGNQPQHF. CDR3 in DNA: TGTGCCAGCAGCTTACTCCCAGGACAGGGCAATCAGCCCCAGCATTTT.

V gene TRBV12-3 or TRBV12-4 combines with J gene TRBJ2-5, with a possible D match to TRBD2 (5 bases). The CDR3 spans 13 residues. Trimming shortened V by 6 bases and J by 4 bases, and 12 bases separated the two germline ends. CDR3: CASSSYEGETQYF. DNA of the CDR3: TGTGCCAGCAGCTCCTACGAGGGAGAGACCCAGTACTTC.

The CDR3 nucleotides read TGCGCCAGCAGACCGTTTGACCGGGGTTACAATGAGCAGTTCTTC. Its translation: CASRPFDRGYNEQFF. V is TRBV5-1 and J is TRBJ2-1; perhaps TRBD2 as D (5 bases). In germline, CDR1 is SGHRS, CDR2 YFSETQ. Deletions cut 5 bases from V and 4 bases from J, with 16 bases between. CDR3 length: 15 amino acids.

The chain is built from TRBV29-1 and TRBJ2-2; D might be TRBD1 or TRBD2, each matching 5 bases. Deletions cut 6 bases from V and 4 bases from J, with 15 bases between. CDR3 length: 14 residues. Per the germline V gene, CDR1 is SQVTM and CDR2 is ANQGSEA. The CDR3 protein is CSVARDLGTGELFF. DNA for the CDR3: TGCAGCGTCGCCCGGGACCTAGGCACCGGGGAGCTGTTTTTT.

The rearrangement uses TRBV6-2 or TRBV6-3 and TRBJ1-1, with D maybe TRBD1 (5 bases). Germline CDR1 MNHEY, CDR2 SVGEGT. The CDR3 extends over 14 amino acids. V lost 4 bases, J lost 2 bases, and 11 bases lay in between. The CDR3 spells CASSSGTLNTEAFF. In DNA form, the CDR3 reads TGTGCCAGCAGTTCGGGGACCCTCAACACTGAAGCTTTCTTT.

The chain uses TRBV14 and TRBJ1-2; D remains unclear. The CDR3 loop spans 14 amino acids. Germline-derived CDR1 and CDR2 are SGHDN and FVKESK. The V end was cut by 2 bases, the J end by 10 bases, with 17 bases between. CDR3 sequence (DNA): TGTGCCAGCAGCCAACAAAATTACGGTGGTTCCTACACCTTC. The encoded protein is CASSQQNYGGSYTF. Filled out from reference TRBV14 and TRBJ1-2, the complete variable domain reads EAGVTQFPSHSVIEKGQTVTLRCDPISGHDNLYWYRRVMGKEIKFLLHFVKESKQDESGMPNNRFLAERTGGTYSTLKVQPAELEDSGVYFCASSQQNYGGSYTFGSGTRLTVV.

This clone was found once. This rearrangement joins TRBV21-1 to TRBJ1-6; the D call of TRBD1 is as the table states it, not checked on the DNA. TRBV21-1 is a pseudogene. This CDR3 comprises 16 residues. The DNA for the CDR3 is TGTGCCAGCAGCAAAGATGTGACAGGCACCCGGGGACCCCTCCACTTT. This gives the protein CASSKDVTGTRGPLHF.

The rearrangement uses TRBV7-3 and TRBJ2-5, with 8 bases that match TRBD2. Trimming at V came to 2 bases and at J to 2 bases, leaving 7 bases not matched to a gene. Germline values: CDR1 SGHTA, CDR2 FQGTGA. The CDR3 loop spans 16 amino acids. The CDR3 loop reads CASSLLGGGKQETQYF. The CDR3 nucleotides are TGTGCCAGCAGCTTACTGGGCGGGGGGAAGCAAGAGACCCAGTACTTC.

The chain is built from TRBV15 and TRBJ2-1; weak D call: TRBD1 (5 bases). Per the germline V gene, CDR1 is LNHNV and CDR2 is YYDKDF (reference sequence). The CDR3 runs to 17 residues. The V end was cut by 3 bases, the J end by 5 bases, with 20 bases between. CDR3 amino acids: CATSRFGHSTEDNEQFF. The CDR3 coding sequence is TGTGCCACCAGCAGGTTTGGACACTCCACCGAAGACAATGAGCAGTTCTTC.

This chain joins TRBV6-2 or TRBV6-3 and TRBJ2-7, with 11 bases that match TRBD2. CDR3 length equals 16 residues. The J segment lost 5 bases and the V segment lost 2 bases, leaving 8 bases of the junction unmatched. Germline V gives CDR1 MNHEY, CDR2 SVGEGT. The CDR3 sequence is CASSYPRLAGNHEQYF. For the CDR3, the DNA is TGTGCCAGCAGTTACCCCAGACTAGCGGGGAACCACGAGCAGTACTTC.

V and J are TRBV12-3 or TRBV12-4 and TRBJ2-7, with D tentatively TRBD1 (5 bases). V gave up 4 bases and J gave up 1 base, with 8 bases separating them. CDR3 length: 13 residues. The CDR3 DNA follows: TGTGCCAGCAGTTACGACAGTTCCTACGAGCAGTACTTC. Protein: CASSYDSSYEQYF.

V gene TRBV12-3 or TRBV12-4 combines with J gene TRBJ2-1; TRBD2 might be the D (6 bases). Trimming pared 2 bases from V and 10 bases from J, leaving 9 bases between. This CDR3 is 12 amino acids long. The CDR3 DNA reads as TGTGCCAGCAGTTTAATGCTAGCGGAGCAGTTCTTC. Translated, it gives CASSLMLAEQFF.

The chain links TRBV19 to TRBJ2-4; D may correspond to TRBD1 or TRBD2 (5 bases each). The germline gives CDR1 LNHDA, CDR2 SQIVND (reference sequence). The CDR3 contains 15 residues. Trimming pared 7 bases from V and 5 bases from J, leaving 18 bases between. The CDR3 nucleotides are TGTGCCAGTAATCCGGGGCAGGCTATCGAAAACATTCAGTACTTC. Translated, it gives CASNPGQAIENIQYF.

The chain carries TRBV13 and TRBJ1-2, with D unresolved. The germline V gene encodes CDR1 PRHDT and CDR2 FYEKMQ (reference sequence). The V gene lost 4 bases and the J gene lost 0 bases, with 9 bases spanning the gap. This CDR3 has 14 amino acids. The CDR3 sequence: CASSYHGANYGYTF. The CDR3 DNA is TGTGCCAGCAGCTACCACGGAGCTAACTATGGCTACACCTTC.

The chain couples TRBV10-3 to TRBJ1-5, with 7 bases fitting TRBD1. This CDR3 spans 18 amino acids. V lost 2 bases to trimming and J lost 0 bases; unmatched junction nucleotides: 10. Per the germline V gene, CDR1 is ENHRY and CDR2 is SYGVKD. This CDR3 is CAISERRQGSHSNQPQHF. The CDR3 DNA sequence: TGTGCCATCAGTGAGAGGAGACAGGGCTCCCATAGCAATCAGCCCCAGCATTTT.

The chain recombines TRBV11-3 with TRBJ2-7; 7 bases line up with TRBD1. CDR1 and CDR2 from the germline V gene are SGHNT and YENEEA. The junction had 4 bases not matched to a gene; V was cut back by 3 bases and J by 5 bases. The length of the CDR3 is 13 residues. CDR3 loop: CASSFIGGHEQYF. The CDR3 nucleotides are TGTGCCAGCAGCTTCATAGGGGGCCACGAGCAGTACTTC.